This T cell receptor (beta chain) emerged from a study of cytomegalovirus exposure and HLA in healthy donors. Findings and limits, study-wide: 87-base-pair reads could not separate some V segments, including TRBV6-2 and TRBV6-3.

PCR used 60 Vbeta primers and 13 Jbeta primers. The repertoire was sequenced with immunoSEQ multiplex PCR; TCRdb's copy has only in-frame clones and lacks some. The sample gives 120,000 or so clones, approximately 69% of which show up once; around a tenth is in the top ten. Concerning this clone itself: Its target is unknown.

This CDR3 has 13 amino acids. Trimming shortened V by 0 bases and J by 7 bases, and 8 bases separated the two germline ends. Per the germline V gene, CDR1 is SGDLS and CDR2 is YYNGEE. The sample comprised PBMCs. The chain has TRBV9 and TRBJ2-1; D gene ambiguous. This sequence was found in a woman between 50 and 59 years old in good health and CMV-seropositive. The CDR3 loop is CASSVVVSNEQFF. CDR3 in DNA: TGTGCCAGCAGCGTAGTTGTGTCGAATGAGCAGTTCTTC. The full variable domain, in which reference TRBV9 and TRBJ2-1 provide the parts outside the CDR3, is DSGVTQTPKHLITATGQRVTLRCSPRSGDLSVYWYQQSLDQGLQFLIQYYNGEERAKGNILERFSAQQFPDLHSELNLSSLELGDSALYFCASSVVVSNEQFFGPGTRLTVL.